A selection of T cell receptor beta chains follows, all from one sample in a study of CD4 T cells in relation to SARS-CoV-2 and coronaviruses. These receptors are not linked to any known antigen. This table comes from immunoSEQ multiplex PCR, and its TCRdb copy is limited to in-frame clones, with some not included. This table has some 22,000 clones, about 81% appearing once. Sequencing was done on a sample of CD4+ T cells from PBMCs, cultured in vitro. The receptors come from a human donor in good health. CDR3s include the opening cysteine and the closing phenylalanine or tryptophan. A D gene is named only where the DNA matches it firmly. Some rows have no size entry. The others give once, few or many, or a class for an expanded clone.

D gene	clone size	V gene	J gene	CDR3 protein	CDR3 DNA
-	-	TRBV4-2	TRBJ1-4	CASSQDAPGGAIEKLFF	TGTGCCAGCAGCCAAGATGCCCCGGGGGGGGCGATTGAAAAACTGTTTTTT
-	-	TRBV7-8	TRBJ2-7	CASSLAGTYEQYF	TGTGCCAGCAGCTTAGCCGGAACCTACGAGCAGTACTTC
-	-	TRBV18	TRBJ2-7	CASSPLSPDSATYEQYF	TGTGCCAGCTCACCACTCTCCCCGGACAGCGCTACCTACGAGCAGTACTTC
TRBD2	-	TRBV20-1	TRBJ2-7	CSASGPGTSGRTYEQYF	TGCAGTGCTAGTGGACCCGGGACTAGCGGGAGGACCTACGAGCAGTACTTC
-	-	TRBV5-1	TRBJ2-7	CASSLGGETYEQYF	TGCGCCAGCAGCTTGGGGGGTGAGACCTACGAGCAGTACTTC
-	-	TRBV27	TRBJ1-1	CASSLSGLGAEAFF	TGTGCCAGCAGTTTATCGGGCTTGGGGGCAGAAGCTTTCTTT
-	few	TRBV19	TRBJ2-4	CASSIGQKNIQYF	TGTGCCAGTAGTATAGGGCAGAAAAACATTCAGTACTTC
TRBD2	-	TRBV19	TRBJ2-3	CASSMRTSGRTDTQYF	TGTGCCAGTAGTATGCGAACTAGCGGGCGGACAGATACGCAGTATTTT
-	-	TRBV6-1	TRBJ2-1	CASSEARALWLPRGQFF	TGTGCCAGCAGTGAAGCACGGGCTCTTTGGCTGCCGAGGGGGCAGTTCTTC
-	-	TRBV7-2	TRBJ2-2	CASSLGRQTGELFF	TGTGCCAGCAGCTTAGGGCGGCAGACCGGGGAGCTGTTTTTT
-	-	TRBV3-1/TRBV3-2	TRBJ1-2	CASSQVGRDEGYTF	TGTGCCAGCAGCCAAGTTGGCAGAGATGAAGGCTACACCTTC
TRBD1	-	TRBV19	TRBJ1-2	CASTTTGLRGNYGYTF	TGTGCCAGTACTACGACAGGGCTGAGGGGTAACTATGGCTACACCTTC
TRBD1	-	TRBV6-4	TRBJ2-1	CASTSDRGNEQFF	TGTGCCAGCACCTCCGACAGGGGGAATGAGCAGTTCTTC
TRBD1	-	TRBV19	TRBJ1-5	CASSTRTGGEQPQHF	TGTGCCAGTAGTACGAGGACAGGGGGCGAACAGCCCCAGCATTTT
-	-	TRBV19	TRBJ1-5	CASSIERRKGNQPQHF	TGTGCCAGTAGTATAGAGCGACGGAAGGGGAATCAGCCCCAGCATTTT
-	-	TRBV18	TRBJ2-1	CASSPGSEQFF	TGTGCCAGCTCACCAGGGAGTGAGCAGTTCTTC
-	-	TRBV5-1	TRBJ2-7	CASSIQGLEQYF	TGCGCCAGCAGCATACAAGGGCTCGAGCAGTACTTC
-	-	TRBV14	TRBJ2-1	CASSGWGIYNEQFF	TGTGCCAGCAGTGGGTGGGGGATTTACAATGAGCAGTTCTTC
TRBD1	-	TRBV18	TRBJ1-3	CASSPLPQGESGNTIYF	TGTGCCAGCTCACCTCTCCCCCAGGGGGAATCCGGAAACACCATATATTTT
-	-	TRBV11-2	TRBJ2-4	CASMRGQRPPLAKNIQYF	TGTGCCAGCATGCGTGGACAGCGTCCCCCCCTAGCCAAAAACATTCAGTACTTC
TRBD2	-	TRBV7-3	TRBJ2-6	CASSARRGGSGANVLTF	TGTGCCAGCAGCGCGAGGCGCGGGGGGTCTGGGGCCAACGTCCTGACTTTC
-	-	TRBV5-1	TRBJ2-2	CASSLDAGSTGELFF	TGCGCCAGCAGCTTGGACGCAGGAAGCACCGGGGAGCTGTTTTTT
TRBD1	-	TRBV28	TRBJ2-2	CASRDPGQGATGELFF	TGTGCCAGCAGGGATCCGGGACAGGGGGCCACCGGGGAGCTGTTTTTT
-	-	TRBV14	TRBJ2-2	CASSYSTGELFF	TGTGCCAGCAGCTACTCAACCGGGGAGCTGTTTTTT
-	-	TRBV18	TRBJ2-1	CASSGPNNEQFF	TGTGCCAGCTCCGGGCCCAACAATGAGCAGTTCTTC
TRBD2	-	TRBV9	TRBJ2-1	CASSVGPGRNEQFF	TGTGCCAGCAGCGTGGGCCCCGGGAGGAATGAGCAGTTCTTC
-	-	TRBV25-1	TRBJ1-6	CASSDLRDRYNSPLHF	TGTGCCAGCAGTGACCTCCGGGACCGGTATAATTCACCCCTCCACTTT
TRBD2	few	TRBV2	TRBJ2-1	CASIGLAGVYEQFF	TGTGCCAGCATTGGACTAGCGGGAGTCTATGAGCAGTTCTTC
TRBD1	-	TRBV6-6	TRBJ2-4	CASDRVLAKNIQYF	TGTGCCAGCGACAGGGTTCTAGCCAAAAACATTCAGTACTTC
TRBD1	-	TRBV28	TRBJ2-2	CASSPAHGTANTGELFF	TGTGCCAGCAGCCCAGCTCACGGGACAGCGAACACCGGGGAGCTGTTTTTT
TRBD1	few	TRBV9	TRBJ1-1	CASSETQGVGAEAFF	TGTGCCAGCAGCGAAACACAGGGGGTCGGAGCTGAAGCTTTCTTT
TRBD1	-	TRBV15	TRBJ1-2	CATSERQGYGYTF	TGTGCCACCAGCGAGAGACAGGGGTATGGCTACACCTTC
-	-	TRBV9	TRBJ1-2	CASSVYDRNYGYTF	TGTGCCAGCAGCGTTTACGACAGGAACTATGGCTACACCTTC
TRBD2	-	TRBV6-5	TRBJ2-1	CASSYGREKIEQFF	TGTGCCAGCAGTTACGGGCGGGAGAAAATAGAGCAGTTCTTC
-	few	TRBV2	TRBJ1-1	CASSEGPVAFF	TGTGCCAGCAGTGAAGGACCCGTAGCTTTCTTT
TRBD1	few	TRBV10-3	TRBJ2-2	CAISRGQGIELFF	TGTGCCATCAGTAGGGGACAGGGTATAGAGCTGTTTTTT
TRBD1	once	TRBV4-1	TRBJ1-4	CASSRDRALEKLFF	TGCGCCAGCAGCCGGGACAGGGCTTTGGAAAAACTGTTTTTT
TRBD2	-	TRBV3-1/TRBV3-2	TRBJ2-7	CASSPAASGSYEQYF	TGTGCCAGCAGCCCGGCGGCTAGCGGGAGTTACGAGCAGTACTTC
-	-	TRBV5-6	TRBJ2-1	CASSLGISSYNEQFF	TGTGCCAGCAGCTTGGGGATTAGCTCCTACAATGAGCAGTTCTTC
-	few	TRBV9	TRBJ1-6	CASSVGPEESPLHF	TGTGCCAGCAGCGTTGGGCCGGAAGAATCACCCCTCCACTTT
TRBD1	-	TRBV18	TRBJ2-5	CASRDRQTQETQYF	TGTGCCAGCAGGGACAGACAAACCCAAGAGACCCAGTACTTC
-	-	TRBV6-1	TRBJ2-6	CASSDSPSGANVLTF	TGTGCCAGCAGTGATAGCCCCTCTGGGGCCAACGTCCTGACTTTC
-	-	TRBV19	TRBJ2-7	CASSITQGGHEQYF	TGTGCCAGTAGTATTACCCAGGGGGGGCACGAGCAGTACTTC